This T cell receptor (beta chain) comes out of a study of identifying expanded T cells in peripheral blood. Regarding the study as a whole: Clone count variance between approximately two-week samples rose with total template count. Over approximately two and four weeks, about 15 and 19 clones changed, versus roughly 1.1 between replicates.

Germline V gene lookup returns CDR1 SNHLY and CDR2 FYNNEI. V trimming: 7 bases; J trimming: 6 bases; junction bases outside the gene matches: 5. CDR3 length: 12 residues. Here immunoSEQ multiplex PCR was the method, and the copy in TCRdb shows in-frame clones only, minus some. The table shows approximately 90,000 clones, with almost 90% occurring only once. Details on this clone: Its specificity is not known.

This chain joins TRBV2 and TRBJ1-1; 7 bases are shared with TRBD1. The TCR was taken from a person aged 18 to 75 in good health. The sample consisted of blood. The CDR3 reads CASNKGASEAFF. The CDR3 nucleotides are TGTGCCAGCAATAAGGGGGCCTCTGAAGCTTTCTTT. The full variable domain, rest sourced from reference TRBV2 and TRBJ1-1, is EPEVTQTPSHQVTQMGQEVILRCVPISNHLYFYWYRQILGQKVEFLVSFYNNEISEKSEIFDDQFSVERPDGSNFTLKIRSTKLEDSAMYFCASNKGASEAFFGQGTRLTVV.